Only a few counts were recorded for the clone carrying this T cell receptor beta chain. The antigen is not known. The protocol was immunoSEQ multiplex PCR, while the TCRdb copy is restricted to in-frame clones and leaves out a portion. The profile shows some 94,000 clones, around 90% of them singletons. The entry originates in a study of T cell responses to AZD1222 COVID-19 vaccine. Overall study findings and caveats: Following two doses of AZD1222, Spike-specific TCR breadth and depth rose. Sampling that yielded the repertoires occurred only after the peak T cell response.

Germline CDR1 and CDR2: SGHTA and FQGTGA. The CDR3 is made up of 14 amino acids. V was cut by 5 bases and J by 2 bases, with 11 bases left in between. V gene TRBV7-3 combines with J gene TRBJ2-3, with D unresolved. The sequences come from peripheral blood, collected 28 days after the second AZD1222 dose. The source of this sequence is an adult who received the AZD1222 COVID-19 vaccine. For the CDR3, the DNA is TGTGCCAGCAGCCCGACCCGCCACACAGATACGCAGTATTTT. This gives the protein CASSPTRHTDTQYF.